A selection of T cell receptor beta chains follows, all from one sample in a study of human T cells and chemical hapten exposure. Via MiXCR, TCRdb re-called the 5' RACE reads, giving one row per CDR3 protein. The sample has some 150,000 distinct CDR3 sequences, 4.1% seen once. The receptor set was obtained from a female donor in good health. Both conserved end residues are part of each CDR3. D genes are given only for firm matches. Some rows mark clone size as missing; the rest say once, few, many or name a class of expanded clone.

D gene,J gene,V gene,clone size,CDR3 DNA,CDR3 protein
.,TRBJ2-5,TRBV12-3/TRBV12-4,many,TGTGCCAGCAGATCCGAGGGGGTGACCCAGTACTTC,CASRSEGVTQYF
.,TRBJ1-1,TRBV6-1,.,TGTGCCAGCAGTGAATGCGCCACTGAAGCTTTCTTT,CASSECATEAFF
.,TRBJ1-1,TRBV28,few,TGTGCCAGCAGTTTATGGCCGGGAGGCACTGAAGCTTTCTTT,CASSLWPGGTEAFF
TRBD1,TRBJ2-7,TRBV20-1,many,TGCAGTGCCGAACCACAGGGGACGAACCACGAGCAGTACTTC,CSAEPQGTNHEQYF
.,TRBJ2-5,TRBV7-3,many,TGTGCCAGCAGCTTAGCAATGGGAGAGACCCAGTACTTC,CASSLAMGETQYF
.,TRBJ2-7,TRBV6-2/TRBV6-3,.,TGTGCCAGCTCCTCCTTTGAGGAGCAGTACTTC,CASSSFEEQYF
TRBD1,TRBJ1-2,TRBV5-4,many,TGTGCCAGCAGCCCTCCGGACAGGAACTATGGCTACACCTTC,CASSPPDRNYGYTF
.,TRBJ2-7,TRBV29-1,.,TGCAGCGTGGTAAGACCGGAGACCTACGAGCAGTACTTC,CSVVRPETYEQYF
.,TRBJ1-4,TRBV5-1,many,TGCGCCAGCAGCTTGCGGACCGGTTGGGAAAAACTGTTTTTT,CASSLRTGWEKLFF
.,TRBJ1-1,TRBV7-9,many,TGTGCCAGCAGCCCTCAGGGCACTGAAGCTTTCTTT,CASSPQGTEAFF
.,TRBJ2-7,TRBV5-6,many,TGTGCCAGCAGCTTGGTAGGTCGGGGAACATACGAGCAGTACTTC,CASSLVGRGTYEQYF
TRBD2,TRBJ2-7,TRBV3-1,many,TGTGCCAGCGGATTTAGCCGCGCGGGATGGACTAGCGGGGGGGCCTACGAGCAGTACTTC,CASGFSRAGWTSGGAYEQYF
.,TRBJ1-3,TRBV14,many,TGTGCCAGCAGCCAAGATCTTCTCGGACACTCTGGAAACACCATATATTTT,CASSQDLLGHSGNTIYF
TRBD1,TRBJ1-5,TRBV7-2,many,TGTGCCAGCAGCAACGGACAGGGTAGCAATCAGCCCCAGCATTTT,CASSNGQGSNQPQHF
.,TRBJ1-1,TRBV7-8,many,TGTGCCAGCAGCCATAACTCGCGGAACACTGAAGCTTTCTTT,CASSHNSRNTEAFF
TRBD1,TRBJ2-3,TRBV9,many,TGTGCCAGCAGCCAGGACAGGGCCTTCGAGATTGATACGCAGTATTTT,CASSQDRAFEIDTQYF
TRBD2,TRBJ2-2,TRBV2,few,TGTGCCAGCAATATAGCGGGGAGATACACCGGGGAGCTGTTTTTT,CASNIAGRYTGELFF
TRBD2,TRBJ2-2,TRBV19,many,TGTGCCAGTAGTACCCGAAGTTCAGCGGGGGGGACCGGGGAGCTGTTTTTT,CASSTRSSAGGTGELFF
.,TRBJ2-1,TRBV5-6,many,TGTGCCAGCAGCTTGGATCCTCTTAAGGGGCAGTTCTTC,CASSLDPLKGQFF
.,TRBJ2-3,TRBV5-1,many,TGCGCCAGCAGCTCGTTGGGAGCGGGTACGGGAGCAGATACGCAGTATTTT,CASSSLGAGTGADTQYF
.,TRBJ2-3,TRBV5-1,many,TGCGCCAGCAGCTTGGCTGGTCGGGGCACAGATACGCAGTATTTT,CASSLAGRGTDTQYF
.,TRBJ1-2,TRBV30,many,TGTGCCTGGAGTCCCCCGGGACCCCAAAGAGGCTACACCTTC,CAWSPPGPQRGYTF
TRBD1,TRBJ1-2,TRBV7-9,many,TGTGCCAGCAGCTTAGCGGGACAGGGGTCTGGCTACACCTTC,CASSLAGQGSGYTF
TRBD1,TRBJ2-1,TRBV29-1,few,TGCAGCGTTTCCGACCTCGGTGGGGAGCTGGGACAGGGGATCTACAATGAGCAGTTCTTC,CSVSDLGGELGQGIYNEQFF
TRBD1,TRBJ1-5,TRBV6-6,.,TGTGCCAGCAGTTACTCACCAGGGGGGGGTCAGCCCCAGCATTTT,CASSYSPGGGQPQHF